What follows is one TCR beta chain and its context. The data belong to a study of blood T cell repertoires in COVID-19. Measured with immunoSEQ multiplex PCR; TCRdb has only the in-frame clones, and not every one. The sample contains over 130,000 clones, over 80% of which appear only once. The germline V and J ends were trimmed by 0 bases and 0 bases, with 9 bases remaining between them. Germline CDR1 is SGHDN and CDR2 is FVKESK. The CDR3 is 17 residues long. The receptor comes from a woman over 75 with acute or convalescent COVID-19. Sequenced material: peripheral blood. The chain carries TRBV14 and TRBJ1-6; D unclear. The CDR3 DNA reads TGTGCCAGCAGCCAAGATATTGGGAGCTCCTATAATTCACCCCTCCACTTT. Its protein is CASSQDIGSSYNSPLHF.